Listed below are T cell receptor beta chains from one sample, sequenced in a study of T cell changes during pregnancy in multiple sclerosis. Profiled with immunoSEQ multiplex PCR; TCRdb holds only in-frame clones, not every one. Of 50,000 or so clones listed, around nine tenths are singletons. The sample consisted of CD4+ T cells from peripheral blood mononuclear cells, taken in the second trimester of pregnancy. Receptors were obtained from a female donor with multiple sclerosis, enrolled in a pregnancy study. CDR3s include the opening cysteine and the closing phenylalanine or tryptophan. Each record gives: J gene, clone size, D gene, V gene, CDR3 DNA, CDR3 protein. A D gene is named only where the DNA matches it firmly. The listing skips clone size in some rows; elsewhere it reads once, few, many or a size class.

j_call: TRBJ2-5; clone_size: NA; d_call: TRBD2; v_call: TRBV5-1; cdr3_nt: TGCGCCAGCAGCCTGCGGGTAGCGGGGCTTGAGACCCAGTACTTC; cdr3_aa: CASSLRVAGLETQYF
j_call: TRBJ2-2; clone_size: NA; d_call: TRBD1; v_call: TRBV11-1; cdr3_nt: TGTGCCAGCTACCTGAACAGGGGCGGCACCGGGGAGCTGTTTTTT; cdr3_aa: CASYLNRGGTGELFF
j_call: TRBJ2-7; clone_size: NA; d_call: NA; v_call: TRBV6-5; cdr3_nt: TGTGCCAGCAGTTACGACAGAACCTACGAGCAGTACTTC; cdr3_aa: CASSYDRTYEQYF
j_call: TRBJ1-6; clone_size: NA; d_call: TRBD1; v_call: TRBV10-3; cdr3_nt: TGTGCCATCAGTGAGTCCGGACAGGGGAAAAGCTCCTATAATTCACCCCTCCACTTT; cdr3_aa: CAISESGQGKSSYNSPLHF
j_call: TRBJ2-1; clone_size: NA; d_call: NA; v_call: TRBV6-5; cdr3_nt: TGTGCCAGCAGTCTTGAGGCCCCAACGTTTAATGAGCAGTTCTTC; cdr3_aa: CASSLEAPTFNEQFF
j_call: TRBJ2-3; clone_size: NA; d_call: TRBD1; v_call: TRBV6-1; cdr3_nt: TGTGCCAGCAGTACATATCCGACAGGGCCAGATACGCAGTATTTT; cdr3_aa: CASSTYPTGPDTQYF
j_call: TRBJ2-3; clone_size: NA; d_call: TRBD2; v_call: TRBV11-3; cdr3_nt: TGTGCCAGCAGCGAAGGACTAGCGGTCACAGATACGCAGTATTTT; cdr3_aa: CASSEGLAVTDTQYF
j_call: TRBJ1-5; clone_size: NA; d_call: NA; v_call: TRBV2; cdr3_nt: TGTGCCAGCAGTGACCAGGCCGCAGCTTATCAGCCCCAGCATTTT; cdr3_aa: CASSDQAAAYQPQHF
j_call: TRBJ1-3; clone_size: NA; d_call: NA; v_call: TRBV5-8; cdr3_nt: TGTGCCAGCAGCTGGGACACCCTCTCTGGAAACACCATATATTTT; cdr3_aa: CASSWDTLSGNTIYF
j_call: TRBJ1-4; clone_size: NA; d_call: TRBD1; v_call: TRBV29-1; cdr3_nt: TGCAGCGCGACATCGACAGGGAATGAAAAACTGTTTTTT; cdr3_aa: CSATSTGNEKLFF
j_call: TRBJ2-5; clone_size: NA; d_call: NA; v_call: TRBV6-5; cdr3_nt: TGTGCCAGCATGAGTTTCCGTTATTCGGAGACCCAGTACTTC; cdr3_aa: CASMSFRYSETQYF
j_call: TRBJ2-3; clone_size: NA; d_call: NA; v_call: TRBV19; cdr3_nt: TGTGCCAGTAGTCGTAGCGGCACAGATACGCAGTATTTT; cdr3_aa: CASSRSGTDTQYF
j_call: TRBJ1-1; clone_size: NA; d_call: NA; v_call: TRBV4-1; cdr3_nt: TGCGCCAGCAGGAGACCGGGGGTTGACACTGAAGCTTTCTTT; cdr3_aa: CASRRPGVDTEAFF
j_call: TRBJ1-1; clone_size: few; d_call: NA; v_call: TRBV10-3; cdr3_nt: TGTGCCGTCCGGAGATCCGAGGAGGCTTTCTTT; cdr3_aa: CAVRRSEEAFF
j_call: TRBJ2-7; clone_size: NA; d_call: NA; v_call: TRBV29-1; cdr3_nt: TGCAGCGTTGAACAGGCGCAGTACTTC; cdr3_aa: CSVEQAQYF
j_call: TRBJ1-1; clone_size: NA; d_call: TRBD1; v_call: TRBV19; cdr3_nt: TGTGCCAGTAGTATTGCGGGACAGGGGGCTTTCTTT; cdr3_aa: CASSIAGQGAFF
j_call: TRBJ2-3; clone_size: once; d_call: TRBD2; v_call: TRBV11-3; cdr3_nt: TGTGCCAGCAGCTTTGGACTAGGAGTCTCAGATACGCAGTATTTT; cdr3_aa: CASSFGLGVSDTQYF
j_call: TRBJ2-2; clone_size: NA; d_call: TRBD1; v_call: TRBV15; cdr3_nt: TGTGCCACCAGCACCTCGGGACAGGGGAGGACCGGGGAGCTGTTTTTT; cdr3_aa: CATSTSGQGRTGELFF
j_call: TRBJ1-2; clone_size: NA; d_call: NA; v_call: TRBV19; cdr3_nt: TGTGCCAGTACAGGCATAGGTAACTATGGCTACACCTTC; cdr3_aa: CASTGIGNYGYTF
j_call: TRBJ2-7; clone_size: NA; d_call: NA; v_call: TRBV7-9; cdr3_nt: TGTGCCAGCAGCTTAGAGCCCTCCTTCCCATACGAGCAGTACTTC; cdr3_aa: CASSLEPSFPYEQYF
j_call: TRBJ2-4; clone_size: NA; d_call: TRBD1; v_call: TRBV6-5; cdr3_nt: TGTGCCAGCAGGGAACAGGGGGCCAAAAACATTCAGTACTTC; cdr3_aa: CASREQGAKNIQYF
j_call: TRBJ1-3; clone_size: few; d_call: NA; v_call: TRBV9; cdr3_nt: TGTGCCAGCAGCTACTTAGGGGTGTCGGGAAACACCATATATTTT; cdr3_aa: CASSYLGVSGNTIYF
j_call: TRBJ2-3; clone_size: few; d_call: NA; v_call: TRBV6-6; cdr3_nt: TGTGCCAGCAGTTACCCAGGGAGGGGGGCAGATACGCAGTATTTT; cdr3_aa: CASSYPGRGADTQYF